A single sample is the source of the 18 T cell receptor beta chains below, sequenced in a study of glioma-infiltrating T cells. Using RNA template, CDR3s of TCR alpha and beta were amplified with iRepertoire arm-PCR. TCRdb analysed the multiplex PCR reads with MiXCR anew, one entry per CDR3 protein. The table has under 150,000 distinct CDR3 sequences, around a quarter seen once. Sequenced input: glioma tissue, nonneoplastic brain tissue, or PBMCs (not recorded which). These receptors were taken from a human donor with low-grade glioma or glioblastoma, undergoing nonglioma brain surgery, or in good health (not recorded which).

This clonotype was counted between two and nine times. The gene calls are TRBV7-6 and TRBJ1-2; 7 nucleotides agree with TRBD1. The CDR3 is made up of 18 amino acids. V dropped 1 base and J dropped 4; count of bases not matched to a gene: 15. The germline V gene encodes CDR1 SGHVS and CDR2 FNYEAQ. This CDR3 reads CASSLGPGTGDSSYGYTF. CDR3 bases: TGTGCCAGCAGCTTAGGGCCGGGAACAGGGGACTCGAGCTATGGCTACACCTTC.

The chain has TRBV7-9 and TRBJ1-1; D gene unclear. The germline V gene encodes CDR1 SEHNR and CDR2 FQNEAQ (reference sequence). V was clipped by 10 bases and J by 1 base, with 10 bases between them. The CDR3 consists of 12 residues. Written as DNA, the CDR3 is TGTGCCACCCGTCGGAGGAACACTGAAGCTTTCTTT. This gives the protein CATRRRNTEAFF.

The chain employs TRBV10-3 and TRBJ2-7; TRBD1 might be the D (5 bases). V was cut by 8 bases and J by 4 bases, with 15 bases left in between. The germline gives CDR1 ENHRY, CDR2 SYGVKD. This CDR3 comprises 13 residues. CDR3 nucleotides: TGTGCCATCTCTACGGCGCAGGGTTACGAGCAGTACGTC. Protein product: CAISTAQGYEQYV.

The CDR3 is CASRGRGEAFF. In DNA form, the CDR3 reads TGTGCCAGCAGAGGACGTGGGGAAGCTTTCTTT. V gene TRBV25-1 combines with J gene TRBJ1-1; D gene uncertain. The germline CDR1 and CDR2 sequences are MGHDK and SYGVNS. The CDR3 is 11 amino acids. Trimming left V 6 bases short and J 8 bases short, with 10 bases between.

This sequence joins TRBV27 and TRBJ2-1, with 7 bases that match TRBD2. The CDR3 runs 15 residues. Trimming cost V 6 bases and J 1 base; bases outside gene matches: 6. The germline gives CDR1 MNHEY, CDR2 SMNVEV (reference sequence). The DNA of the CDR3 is TGTGCCAGCAGACTCCGGGACTATTCCTACAATGAGCAGTTCTTC. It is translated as CASRLRDYSYNEQFF.

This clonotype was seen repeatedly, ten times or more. DNA for the CDR3: TGCGCCAGCAGCCCCTCAGGGGGGGGAAGCAATCAGCCCCAGCATTTT. It yields the protein CASSPSGGGSNQPQHF. This rearrangement joins TRBV4-1 to TRBJ1-5, with 7 bases lining up with TRBD1. J gave up 1 base and V 4 bases, and 7 bases lay outside the gene matches. Per the germline V gene, CDR1 is MGHRA and CDR2 is YSYEKL. The CDR3 sequence is 16 residues long.

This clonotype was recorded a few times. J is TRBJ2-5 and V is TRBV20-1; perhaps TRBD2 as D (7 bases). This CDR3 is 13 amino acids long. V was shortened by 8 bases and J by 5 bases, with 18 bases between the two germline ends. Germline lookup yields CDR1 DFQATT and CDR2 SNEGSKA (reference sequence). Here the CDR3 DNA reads TGCAGTCCGAGTCGGGGGGCGGGCGAGACCCAGTACTTC. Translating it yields CSPSRGAGETQYF.

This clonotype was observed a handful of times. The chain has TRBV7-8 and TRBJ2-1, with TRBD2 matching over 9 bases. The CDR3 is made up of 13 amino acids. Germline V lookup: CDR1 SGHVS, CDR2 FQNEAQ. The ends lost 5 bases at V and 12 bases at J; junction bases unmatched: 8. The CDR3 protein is CASSPGTSLMQFF. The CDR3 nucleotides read TGTGCCAGCAGCCCGGGGACTAGCCTAATGCAGTTCTTC.

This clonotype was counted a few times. CDR3 nucleotide sequence: TGTGCCAGCAGCTTAAAGGGCAGGGGAAATTCACCCCTCCACTTT. Its translation: CASSLKGRGNSPLHF. The rearrangement links TRBV7-3 to TRBJ1-6; possibly TRBD1 for D (6 bases). The CDR3 extends over 15 amino acids. The ends were cut back, 1 base at V and 7 bases at J, with 11 bases in the middle. Germline V gene data show CDR1 as SGHTA and CDR2 as FQGTGA. The variable domain in full, with the rest retrieved from reference TRBV7-3 and TRBJ1-6, is GAGVSQTPSNKVTEKGKYVELRCDPISGHTALYWYRQSLGQGPEFLIYFQGTGAADDSGLPNDRFFAVRPEGSVSTLKIQRTERGDSAVYLCASSLKGRGNSPLHFGNGTRLTVT.

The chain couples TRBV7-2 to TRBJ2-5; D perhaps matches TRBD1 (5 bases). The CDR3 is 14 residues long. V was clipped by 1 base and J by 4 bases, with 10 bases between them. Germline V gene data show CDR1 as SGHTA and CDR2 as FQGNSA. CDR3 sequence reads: CASSLGQGLETQYF. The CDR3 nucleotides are TGTGCCAGCAGCTTAGGGCAGGGATTAGAGACCCAGTACTTC. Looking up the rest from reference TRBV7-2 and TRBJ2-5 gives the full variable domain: GAGVSQSPSNKVTEKGKDVELRCDPISGHTALYWYRQSLGQGLEFLIYFQGNSAPDKSGLPSDRFSAERTGGSVSTLTIQRTQQEDSAVYLCASSLGQGLETQYFGPGTRLLVL.

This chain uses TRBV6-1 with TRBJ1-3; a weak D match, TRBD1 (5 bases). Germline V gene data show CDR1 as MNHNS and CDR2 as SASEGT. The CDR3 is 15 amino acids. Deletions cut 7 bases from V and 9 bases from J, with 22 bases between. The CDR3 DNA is TGTGCCAGCACCTCAAGTGAGGGGCGGTTGAGCACCATATATTTT. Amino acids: CASTSSEGRLSTIYF.

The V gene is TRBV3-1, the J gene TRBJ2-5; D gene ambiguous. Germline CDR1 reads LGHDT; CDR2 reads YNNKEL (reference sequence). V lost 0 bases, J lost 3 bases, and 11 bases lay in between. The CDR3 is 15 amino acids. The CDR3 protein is CASSQELGSEETQYF. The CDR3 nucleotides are TGTGCCAGCAGCCAAGAACTGGGATCGGAAGAGACCCAGTACTTC.

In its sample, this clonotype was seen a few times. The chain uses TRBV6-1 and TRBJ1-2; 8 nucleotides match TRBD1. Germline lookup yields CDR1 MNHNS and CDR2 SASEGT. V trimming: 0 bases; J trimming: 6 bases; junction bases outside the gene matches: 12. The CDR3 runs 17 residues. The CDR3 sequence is CASSEARRAGGRDGYTF. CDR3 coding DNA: TGTGCCAGCAGTGAAGCGCGAAGGGCAGGGGGCAGGGATGGCTACACCTTC.

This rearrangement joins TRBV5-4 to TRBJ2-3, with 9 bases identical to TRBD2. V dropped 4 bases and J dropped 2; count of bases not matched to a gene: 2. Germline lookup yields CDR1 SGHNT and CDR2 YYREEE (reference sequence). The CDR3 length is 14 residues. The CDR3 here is CASSAGGYTDTQYF. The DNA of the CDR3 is TGTGCCAGCAGCGCGGGGGGGTACACAGATACGCAGTATTTT.

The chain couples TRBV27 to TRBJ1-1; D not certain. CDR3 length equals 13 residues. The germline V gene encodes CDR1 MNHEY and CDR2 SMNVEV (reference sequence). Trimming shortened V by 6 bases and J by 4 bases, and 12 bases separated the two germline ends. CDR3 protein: CASSLEGSTEAFF. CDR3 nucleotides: TGTGCCAGCAGCTTAGAAGGGTCCACTGAAGCTTTCTTT.

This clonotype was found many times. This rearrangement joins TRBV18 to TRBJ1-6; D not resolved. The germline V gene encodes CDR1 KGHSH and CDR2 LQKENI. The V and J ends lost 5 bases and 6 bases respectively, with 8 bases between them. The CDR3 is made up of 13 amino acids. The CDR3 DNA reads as TGTGCCAGCTCAAACGAAGGTAATTCACCCCTCCACTTT. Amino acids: CASSNEGNSPLHF.

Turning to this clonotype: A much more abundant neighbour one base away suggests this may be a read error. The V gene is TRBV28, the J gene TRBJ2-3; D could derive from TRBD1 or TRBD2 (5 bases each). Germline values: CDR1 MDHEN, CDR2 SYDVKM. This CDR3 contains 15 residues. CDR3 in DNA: TGTGCCTGCAGTCCCCTTATGTCGGGACGAGATACGCAGTATTTT. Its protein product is CACSPLMSGRDTQYF. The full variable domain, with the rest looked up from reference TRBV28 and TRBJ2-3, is DVKVTQSSRYLVKRTGEKVFLECVQDMDHENMFWYRQDPGLGLRLIYFSYDVKMKEKGDIPEGYSVSREKKERFSLILESASTNQTSMYLCACSPLMSGRDTQYFGPGTRLTVL.

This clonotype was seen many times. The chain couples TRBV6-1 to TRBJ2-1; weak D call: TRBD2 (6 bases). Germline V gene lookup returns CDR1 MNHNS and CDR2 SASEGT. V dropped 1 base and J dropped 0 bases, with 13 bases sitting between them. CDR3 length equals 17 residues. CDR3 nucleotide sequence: TGTGCCAGCAGTGAAGAGTGGGCGGGGAGCTCCTACAATGAGCAGTTCTTC. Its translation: CASSEEWAGSSYNEQFF.